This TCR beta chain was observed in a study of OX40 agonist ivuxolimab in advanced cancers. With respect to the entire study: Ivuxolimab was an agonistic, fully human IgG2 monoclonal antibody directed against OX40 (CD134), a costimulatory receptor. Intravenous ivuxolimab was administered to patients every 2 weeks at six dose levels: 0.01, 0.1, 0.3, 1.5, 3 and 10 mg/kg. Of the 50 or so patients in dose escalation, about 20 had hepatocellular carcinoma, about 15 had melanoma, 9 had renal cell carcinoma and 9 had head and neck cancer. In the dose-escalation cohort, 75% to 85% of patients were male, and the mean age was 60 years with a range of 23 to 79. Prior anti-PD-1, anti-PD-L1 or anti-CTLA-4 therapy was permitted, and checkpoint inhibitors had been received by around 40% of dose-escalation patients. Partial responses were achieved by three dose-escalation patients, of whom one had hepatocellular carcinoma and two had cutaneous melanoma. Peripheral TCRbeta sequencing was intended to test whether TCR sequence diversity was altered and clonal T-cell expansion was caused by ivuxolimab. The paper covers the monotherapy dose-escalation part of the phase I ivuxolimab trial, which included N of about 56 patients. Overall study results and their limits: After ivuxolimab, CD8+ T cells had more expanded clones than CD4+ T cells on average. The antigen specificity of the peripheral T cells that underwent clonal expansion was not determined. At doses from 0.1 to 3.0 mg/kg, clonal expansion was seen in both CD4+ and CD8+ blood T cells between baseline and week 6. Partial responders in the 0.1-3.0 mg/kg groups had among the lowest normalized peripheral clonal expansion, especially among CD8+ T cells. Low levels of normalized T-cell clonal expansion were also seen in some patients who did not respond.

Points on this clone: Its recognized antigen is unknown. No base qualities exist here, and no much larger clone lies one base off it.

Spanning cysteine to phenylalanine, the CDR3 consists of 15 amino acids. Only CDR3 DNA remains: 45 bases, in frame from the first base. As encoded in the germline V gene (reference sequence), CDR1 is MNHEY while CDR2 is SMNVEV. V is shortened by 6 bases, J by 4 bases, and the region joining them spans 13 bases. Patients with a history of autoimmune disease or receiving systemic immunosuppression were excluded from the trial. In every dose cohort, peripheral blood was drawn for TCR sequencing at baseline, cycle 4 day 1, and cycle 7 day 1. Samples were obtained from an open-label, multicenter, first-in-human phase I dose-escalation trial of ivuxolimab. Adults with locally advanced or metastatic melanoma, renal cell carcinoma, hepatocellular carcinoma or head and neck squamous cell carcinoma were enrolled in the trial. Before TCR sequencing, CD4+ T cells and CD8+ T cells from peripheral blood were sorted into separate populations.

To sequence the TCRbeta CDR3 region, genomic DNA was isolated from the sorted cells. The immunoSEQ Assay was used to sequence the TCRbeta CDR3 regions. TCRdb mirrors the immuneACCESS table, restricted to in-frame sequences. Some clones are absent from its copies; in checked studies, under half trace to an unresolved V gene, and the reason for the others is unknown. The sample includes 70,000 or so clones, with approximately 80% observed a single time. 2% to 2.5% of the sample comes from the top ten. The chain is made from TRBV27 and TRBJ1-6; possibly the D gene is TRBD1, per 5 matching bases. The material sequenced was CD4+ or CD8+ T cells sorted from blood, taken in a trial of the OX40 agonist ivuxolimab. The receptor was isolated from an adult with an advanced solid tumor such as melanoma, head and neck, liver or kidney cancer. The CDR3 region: CASRTNRIYNSPLHF. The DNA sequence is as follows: TGTGCCAGCAGAACAAACAGGATATATAATTCACCCCTCCACTTT.